A selection of T cell receptor beta chains follows, all from one sample in a study of T cell responses to AZD1222 COVID-19 vaccine. The method was immunoSEQ multiplex PCR; TCRdb's version includes in-frame clones alone and lacks a portion of them. This table holds 150,000 to 200,000 clones, around 90% found once. Sequenced material: peripheral blood, taken 28 days after the second AZD1222 dose. These TCRs come from an adult who received the AZD1222 COVID-19 vaccine. Both conserved end residues are part of each CDR3. D genes are given only for firm matches. Expanded clones get a size class; other rows say once, few or many, or leave the size out.

cdr3_aa: CASSVGRALYNEQFF
cdr3_nt: TGTGCCAGCAGCGTAGGGCGGGCCCTTTACAATGAGCAGTTCTTC
v_call: TRBV9
d_call: NA
cdr3_length: 15
clone_size: NA
j_call: TRBJ2-1

cdr3_aa: CASSQWGLMSSYNSPLHF
cdr3_nt: TGTGCCAGCAGCCAATGGGGTCTAATGAGCTCCTATAATTCACCCCTCCACTTT
v_call: TRBV3-1/TRBV3-2
d_call: NA
cdr3_length: 18
clone_size: NA
j_call: TRBJ1-6

cdr3_aa: CASSYGGLDVNEQFF
cdr3_nt: TGTGCCAGCAGTTACGGGGGACTAGATGTGAATGAGCAGTTCTTC
v_call: TRBV6-5
d_call: TRBD2
cdr3_length: 15
clone_size: NA
j_call: TRBJ2-1

cdr3_aa: CASSYFPGNYGYTF
cdr3_nt: TGTGCCAGCAGTTACTTTCCGGGGAACTATGGCTACACCTTC
v_call: TRBV6-2/TRBV6-3
d_call: NA
cdr3_length: 14
clone_size: NA
j_call: TRBJ1-2

cdr3_aa: CASLQGGEYGYTF
cdr3_nt: TGTGCCAGCTTACAGGGTGGGGAGTATGGCTACACCTTC
v_call: TRBV6-5
d_call: NA
cdr3_length: 13
clone_size: NA
j_call: TRBJ1-2

cdr3_aa: CASGLGQATDTQYF
cdr3_nt: TGTGCTAGTGGTTTGGGACAGGCCACAGATACGCAGTATTTT
v_call: TRBV12-5
d_call: NA
cdr3_length: 14
clone_size: once
j_call: TRBJ2-3

cdr3_aa: CASSQPGQGSQPQHF
cdr3_nt: TGTGCCAGCAGCCAGCCGGGACAGGGTAGTCAGCCCCAGCATTTT
v_call: TRBV6-5
d_call: TRBD1
cdr3_length: 15
clone_size: NA
j_call: TRBJ1-5

cdr3_aa: CASSLQGSNSPLHF
cdr3_nt: TGTGCCAGTAGTCTTCAGGGGAGTAATTCACCCCTCCACTTT
v_call: TRBV19
d_call: NA
cdr3_length: 14
clone_size: NA
j_call: TRBJ1-6

cdr3_aa: CASSTGSGTGRLEQYF
cdr3_nt: TGTGCCAGCAGCACGGGCTCCGGGACAGGGCGTCTCGAGCAGTACTTC
v_call: TRBV7-9
d_call: TRBD1
cdr3_length: 16
clone_size: NA
j_call: TRBJ2-7

cdr3_aa: CASSNDGNSGNTIYF
cdr3_nt: TGTGCCAGCAGTAACGACGGGAACTCTGGAAACACCATATATTTT
v_call: TRBV7-9
d_call: NA
cdr3_length: 15
clone_size: few
j_call: TRBJ1-3

cdr3_aa: CASSLGGRADQPQHF
cdr3_nt: TGCGCCAGCAGCTTGGGGGGCAGGGCCGATCAGCCCCAGCATTTT
v_call: TRBV5-1
d_call: NA
cdr3_length: 15
clone_size: once
j_call: TRBJ1-5

cdr3_aa: CASSWGPGQGDYEQYF
cdr3_nt: TGTGCCAGCAGCTGGGGACCGGGACAGGGTGATTACGAGCAGTACTTC
v_call: TRBV5-4
d_call: TRBD1
cdr3_length: 16
clone_size: NA
j_call: TRBJ2-7